Each of the 8 T cell receptor beta chains below was sequenced from the same sample in a study of technical replicates of blood from a few donors. The assay was immunoSEQ multiplex PCR, and TCRdb's table has in-frame clones only and misses some. The table includes roughly 93,000 clones, approximately 96% detected once. Sequenced material: T cells isolated from PBMCs. Receptors originate from a human donor in good health.

The chain is built from TRBV30 and TRBJ1-4; no clear D gene. V shed 3 bases and J shed 0 bases, with 17 bases lying between them. This CDR3 spans 17 amino acids. In germline, CDR1 is GTSNPN, CDR2 SVGIG (reference sequence). CDR3 region: CAWRGGTVKATNEKLFF. In DNA form, the CDR3 reads TGTGCCTGGAGAGGAGGCACAGTCAAGGCAACTAATGAAAAACTGTTTTTT.

The sample holds one count of this clone. The chain uses TRBV4-1 and TRBJ1-1, with TRBD1 as a possible D gene (6 bases). CDR1 is MGHRA, CDR2 YSYEKL, per germline. Trimming cost V 4 bases and J 0 bases, with 15 bases left between them. This CDR3 has 16 amino acids. This CDR3 reads CASSLQEGQMNTEAFF. Written as DNA, the CDR3 is TGCGCCAGCAGCCTACAAGAAGGACAGATGAACACTGAAGCTTTCTTT.

In regard to this clone: Different DNA sequences within this sample yield the same CDR3. The gene calls are TRBV6-1 and TRBJ1-4; possibly TRBD1 for D (5 bases). Trimming took 2 bases from V and 13 from J, leaving 11 bases between them. The CDR3 runs to 12 residues. Looked up from germline, CDR1 is MNHNS and CDR2 is SASEGT. The CDR3 here is CASSEPGQGLFF. In DNA, the CDR3 is TGTGCCAGCAGTGAACCAGGGCAGGGACTGTTTTTT.

The CDR3: CASSIGQGRTDTQYF. In DNA form, the CDR3 reads TGTGCCAGCAGCATAGGACAGGGAAGGACAGATACGCAGTATTTT. The gene calls are TRBV11-3 and TRBJ2-3; TRBD1 matches at 8 bases. This CDR3 region has 15 residues. Germline trimming cut 5 bases from V and 3 bases from J; bases unmatched to any gene: 7. Germline-derived CDR1 and CDR2 are SGHNT and YENEEA.

The chain joins TRBV4-1 to TRBJ2-3; 7 nucleotides line up with TRBD1. Germline-derived CDR1 and CDR2 are MGHRA and YSYEKL. This CDR3 comprises 16 residues. The V segment lost 4 bases and the J segment 0 bases; nucleotides outside the gene matches: 7. The CDR3 sequence is CASSPMGQTSTDTQYF. The CDR3, as DNA: TGCGCCAGCAGCCCTATGGGACAGACGAGCACAGATACGCAGTATTTT.

J is TRBJ1-1 and V is TRBV9; 10 bases are shared with TRBD1. Germline CDR1 SGDLS, CDR2 YYNGEE. V trimming: 3 bases; J trimming: 6 bases; junction bases outside the gene matches: 5. This CDR3 is 14 amino acids long. The CDR3 region is CASSGTGGFPEAFF. As DNA, the CDR3 is TGTGCCAGCAGCGGGACAGGGGGGTTCCCTGAAGCTTTCTTT.

The chain employs TRBV10-1 and TRBJ2-7; D is perhaps TRBD1 (5 bases). The CDR3 is made up of 14 amino acids. Per germline, CDR1 WNHNN and CDR2 SYGVQD (reference sequence). The V gene lost 4 bases and the J gene lost 0 bases, with 10 bases spanning the gap. CDR3: CASSGQDSSYEQYF. CDR3 nucleotide sequence: TGCGCCAGCAGTGGACAAGACAGCTCCTACGAGCAGTACTTC.

The CDR3, as DNA: TGTGCCAGCAGTTACGTACAGGGGGCCGCAGATACGCAGTATTTT. Protein: CASSYVQGAADTQYF. J is TRBJ2-3 and V is TRBV6-5; 9 bases agree with TRBD1. The CDR3 is made up of 15 amino acids. V lost 2 bases to trimming and J lost 4 bases; unmatched junction nucleotides: 4. CDR1 MNHEY and CDR2 SVGAGI come from the germline V gene.